This entry features one T cell receptor beta chain sequence. There are 14 residues in the CDR3. Trimming stripped 0 bases from V and 5 bases from J, with 9 bases between. Germline lookup yields CDR1 MGHRA and CDR2 YSYEKL. This entry comes from a study of blood T cell repertoires in COVID-19. Study-level background: Samples of COVID-19 (acute and convalescent) were obtained from the United States, Italy and Spain. PBMCs, B-cell-depleted T cells, or T cells provided the cDNA or gDNA that made up the material.

All enrollees were about 18 to 89 years old and from fewer than 30 US areas. Produced via immunoSEQ multiplex PCR; TCRdb's table is partial and in-frame only. The repertoire has fewer than 250,000 clones, around 82% of them found once; the top ten carry approximately 4%. Input material: PBMCs or T cells enriched from blood (not recorded which). The genes are TRBV4-1 and TRBJ2-3; D is perhaps TRBD2 (6 bases). The origin of this receptor is a woman in her 40s who had been exposed to COVID-19. CDR3 sequence reads: CASSQERGLDTQYF. The DNA of the CDR3 is TGCGCCAGCAGCCAAGAGCGGGGTTTAGATACGCAGTATTTT.